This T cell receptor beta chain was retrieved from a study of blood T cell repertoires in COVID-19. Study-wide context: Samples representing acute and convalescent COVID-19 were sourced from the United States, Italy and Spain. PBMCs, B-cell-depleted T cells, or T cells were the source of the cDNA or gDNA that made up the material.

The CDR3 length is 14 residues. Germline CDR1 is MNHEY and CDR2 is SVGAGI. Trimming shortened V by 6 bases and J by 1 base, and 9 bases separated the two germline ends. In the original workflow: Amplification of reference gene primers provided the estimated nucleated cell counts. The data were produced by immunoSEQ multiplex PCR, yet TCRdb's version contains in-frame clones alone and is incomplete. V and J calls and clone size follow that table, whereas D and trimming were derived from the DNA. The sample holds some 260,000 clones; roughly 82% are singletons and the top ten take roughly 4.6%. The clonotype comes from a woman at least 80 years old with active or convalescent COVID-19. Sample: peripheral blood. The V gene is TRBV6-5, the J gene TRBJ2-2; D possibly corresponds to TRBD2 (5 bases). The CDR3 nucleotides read TGTGCCAGCAGCGCAGAGGGGAACACCGGGGAGCTGTTTTTT. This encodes CASSAEGNTGELFF.